This T cell receptor beta chain was identified during a study of T cell responses to AZD1222 COVID-19 vaccine. Only in-frame clones appear in the TCRdb table, and some are missing; sequencing was by immunoSEQ multiplex PCR. The table shows some 150,000 clones, with approximately 85% occurring only once. Study observations and caveats: Without day 14 samples, only post-peak T cell repertoires were studied. Donors in the cohort were predominantly white British and more often female, and clonal diversity was possibly underestimated. Reportedly, nearly half the spike-specific TCRs target unmutated variant regions.

V dropped 6 bases and J dropped 3 bases, with 18 bases sitting between them. Germline V lookup: CDR1 LNHDA, CDR2 SQIVND (reference sequence). The CDR3 has 16 amino acids. As regards this clone: Its antigen remains unknown.

Material: peripheral blood, obtained 28 days after the second dose of the MenACWY control vaccine. The rearrangement joins TRBV19 to TRBJ1-3; D uncertain. The TCR sequence derives from an adult who received the MenACWY meningococcal vaccine as a control. CDR3 sequence reads: CASSTRDGVGGNTIYF. The CDR3 DNA reads TGTGCCAGTAGCACCCGAGATGGGGTCGGTGGAAACACCATATATTTT.